This paragraph covers one T cell receptor (beta chain) sequence. Deletions cut 0 bases from V and 6 bases from J, with 18 bases between. Per germline, CDR1 GTSNPN and CDR2 SVGIG (reference sequence). There are 16 residues in the CDR3. This record comes from a study of blood T cell repertoires in COVID-19. Overall study: From T cells, B-cell-depleted T cells, or PBMCs came the material, which was cDNA or gDNA.

Method: immunoSEQ multiplex PCR; TCRdb's copy keeps in-frame clones and lacks some. The table records over 200,000 clones, around 89% of them present only once. Sequencing input: PBMCs or T cells enriched from blood (not recorded which). The chain uses TRBV30 and TRBJ1-3; possible D gene TRBD1, 6 bases. The clonotype comes from a woman in her thirties or forties with acute COVID-19. DNA for the CDR3: TGTGCCTGGAGTGTACAAGGGGGGGCCTTCTTAAACACCATATATTTT. This codes for CAWSVQGGAFLNTIYF. Supplemented by reference TRBV30 and TRBJ1-3, the full variable domain reads SQTIHQWPATLVQPVGSPLSLECTVEGTSNPNLYWYRQAAGRGLQLLFYSVGIGQISSEVPQNLSASRPQDRQFILSSKKLLLSDSGFYLCAWSVQGGAFLNTIYFGEGSWLTVV.